Each of the 2 T cell receptor beta chains below was sequenced from the same sample in a study of type 1 regulatory T cells. No antigens are known for them. TCRdb independently ran MiXCR on the reads; one entry per CDR3 protein. The sample shows 60,000 to 80,000 distinct CDR3 sequences, about 69% of them seen only once. Sample: cultured T cells, either the whole culture or a sorted T cell fraction (not recorded which). Noted subset: Tr1-enriched cell product generated in vitro against host alloantigens. The source of these receptors is a human donor in good health.

The chain joins TRBV20-1 to TRBJ2-2, with D possibly matching TRBD2 (6 bases). The V gene lost 3 bases and the J gene lost 2 bases, with 10 bases spanning the gap. The CDR3 loop spans 14 amino acids. Germline CDR1 and CDR2: DFQATT and SNEGSKA (reference sequence). CDR3 region: CSASVGSNTGELFF. For the CDR3, the DNA is TGCAGTGCTAGCGTCGGGAGTAACACCGGGGAGCTGTTTTTT.

V usage is TRBV10-3 and J usage is TRBJ2-1; 8 bases map to TRBD1. J lost 7 bases, V lost 4 bases, and 6 bases had no gene match. This CDR3 is built from 14 residues. Germline CDR1 ENHRY, CDR2 SYGVKD. The CDR3 reads CAISARTGTNEQFF. The CDR3 region has the DNA TGTGCCATCAGTGCAAGGACAGGGACGAATGAGCAGTTCTTC.